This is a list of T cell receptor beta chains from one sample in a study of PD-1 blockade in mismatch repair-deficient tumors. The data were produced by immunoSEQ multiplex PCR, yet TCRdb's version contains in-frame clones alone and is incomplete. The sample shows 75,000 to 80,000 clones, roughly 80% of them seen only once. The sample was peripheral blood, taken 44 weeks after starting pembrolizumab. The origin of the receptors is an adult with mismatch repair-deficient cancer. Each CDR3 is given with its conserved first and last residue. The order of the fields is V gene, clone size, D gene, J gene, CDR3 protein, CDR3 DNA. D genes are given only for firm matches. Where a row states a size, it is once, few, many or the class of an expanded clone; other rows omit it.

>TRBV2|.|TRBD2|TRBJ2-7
CASTGGETYEQYF
TGTGCCAGCACGGGAGGGGAAACCTACGAGCAGTACTTC
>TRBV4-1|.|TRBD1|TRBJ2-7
CASSHFIGTGDYEQYF
TGCGCCAGCAGCCATTTTATCGGGACAGGGGACTACGAGCAGTACTTC
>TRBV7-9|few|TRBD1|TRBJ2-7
CASSSRTGQYEQYF
TGTGCCAGCAGCTCACGGACAGGGCAGTACGAGCAGTACTTC
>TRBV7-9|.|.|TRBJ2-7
CASSPGRTSYEQYF
TGTGCCAGCAGCCCGGGACGGACATCCTACGAGCAGTACTTC
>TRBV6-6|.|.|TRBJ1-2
CASSLQANYGYTF
TGTGCCAGCAGTCTACAGGCAAACTATGGCTACACCTTC
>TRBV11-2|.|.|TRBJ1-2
CASSLEHWGAGPSGYTF
TGTGCCAGCAGCTTAGAGCATTGGGGCGCGGGGCCAAGTGGCTACACCTTC
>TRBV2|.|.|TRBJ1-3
CASSVGNTIYF
TGTGCCAGCAGTGTCGGAAACACCATATATTTT
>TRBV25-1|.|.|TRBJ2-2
CASSGSVGKTGELFF
TGTGCCAGCAGTGGGTCGGTAGGAAAAACCGGGGAGCTGTTTTTT
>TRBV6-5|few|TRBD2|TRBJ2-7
CASSYLGEGRGEQYF
TGTGCCAGCAGTTACCTCGGGGAGGGCCGAGGGGAGCAGTACTTC
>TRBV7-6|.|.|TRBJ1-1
CASSSIMNTEAFF
TGTGCCAGCAGCTCAATCATGAACACTGAAGCTTTCTTT
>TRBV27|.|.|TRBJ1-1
CASSARTPYSMNTEAFF
TGTGCCAGCAGCGCTCGGACACCGTACTCGATGAACACTGAAGCTTTCTTT
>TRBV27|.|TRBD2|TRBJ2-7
CASSVRSGGPIYEQYF
TGTGCCAGCAGTGTAAGATCGGGAGGGCCTATCTACGAGCAGTACTTC
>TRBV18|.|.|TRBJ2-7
CASSPGGPIRDEQYF
TGTGCCAGCTCACCAGGCGGGCCAATTCGGGACGAGCAGTACTTC
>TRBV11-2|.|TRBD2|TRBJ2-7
CASSRLAGSLEQYF
TGTGCCAGCAGCCGACTAGCGGGATCTCTCGAGCAGTACTTC
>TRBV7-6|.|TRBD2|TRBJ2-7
CASSARREAPYEQYF
TGTGCCAGCAGCGCACGGCGGGAGGCACCCTACGAGCAGTACTTC
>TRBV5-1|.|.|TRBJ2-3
CASTRIAGTDTQYF
TGCGCCAGCACACGTATAGCGGGCACAGATACGCAGTATTTT
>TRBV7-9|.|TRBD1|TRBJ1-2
CASSLGQGSSYGYTF
TGTGCCAGCAGCTTGGGACAGGGTTCTTCCTATGGCTACACCTTC
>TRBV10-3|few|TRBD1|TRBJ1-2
CAIGGQTNYGYTF
TGTGCCATCGGGGGACAGACGAACTATGGCTACACCTTC
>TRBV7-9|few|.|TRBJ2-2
CASSRLDTGELFF
TGTGCCAGCAGCCGTTTAGACACCGGGGAGCTGTTTTTT
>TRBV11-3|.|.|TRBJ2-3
CASSLKDTQYF
TGTGCCAGCAGCTTAAAGGATACGCAGTATTTT
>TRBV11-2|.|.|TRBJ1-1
CASSLGLRRPEAFF
TGTGCCAGCAGCTTAGGTCTCAGACGCCCTGAAGCTTTCTTT
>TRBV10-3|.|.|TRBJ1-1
CAISDRELTEAFF
TGTGCCATCAGTGACAGGGAACTCACTGAAGCTTTCTTT
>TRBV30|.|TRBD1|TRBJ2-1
CAWTNLTGVLFF
TGCGCCTGGACAAATCTTACAGGGGTGCTGTTCTTC
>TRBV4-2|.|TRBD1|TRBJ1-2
CASSQGGQGSNYGYTF
TGTGCCAGCAGCCAAGGAGGACAGGGATCTAACTATGGCTACACCTTC
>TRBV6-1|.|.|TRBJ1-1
CASSPGPLSEAFF
TGTGCCAGCAGCCCCGGACCTCTGTCTGAAGCTTTCTTT
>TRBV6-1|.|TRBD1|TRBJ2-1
CASSGDRGLYNEQFF
TGTGCCAGCAGTGGGGACAGGGGGCTTTACAATGAGCAGTTCTTC
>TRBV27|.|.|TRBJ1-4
CASSFTPSRRGGKLFF
TGTGCCAGCAGTTTCACCCCCAGCCGCCGGGGTGGAAAACTGTTTTTT
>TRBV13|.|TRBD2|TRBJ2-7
CASSLAGGSIEQYF
TGTGCCAGCAGCTTAGCGGGAGGCTCAATAGAGCAGTACTTC
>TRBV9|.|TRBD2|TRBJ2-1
CASSGGTSGTIYNEQFF
TGTGCCAGCAGCGGGGGGACTAGCGGGACCATTTACAATGAGCAGTTCTTC
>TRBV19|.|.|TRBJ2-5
CASSIDLEKTQYF
TGTGCCAGTAGTATAGATCTCGAGAAGACCCAGTACTTC
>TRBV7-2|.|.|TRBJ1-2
CASSVLAGYGYTF
TGTGCCAGCAGCGTCCTAGCGGGATATGGCTACACCTTC
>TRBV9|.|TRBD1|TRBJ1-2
CASSASGTGAYYGYTF
TGTGCCAGCAGCGCTTCCGGGACAGGGGCTTACTATGGCTACACCTTC
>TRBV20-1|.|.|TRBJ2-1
CSAGYNEQFF
TGCAGTGCTGGGTACAATGAGCAGTTCTTC
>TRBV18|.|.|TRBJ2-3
CASSPPSPTDTQYF
TGTGCCAGCTCACCGCCCAGTCCCACAGATACGCAGTATTTT
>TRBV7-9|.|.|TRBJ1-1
CASSFPPGITEAFF
TGTGCCAGCAGCTTCCCGCCAGGGATCACTGAAGCTTTCTTT
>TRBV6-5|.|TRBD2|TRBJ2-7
CASRASGTSGSVF
TGTGCCAGCAGGGCCTCCGGGACTAGCGGCTCGGTATTC
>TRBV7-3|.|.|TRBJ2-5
CASSSRDRPETQYF
TGTGCCAGCAGCTCTAGGGATCGTCCCGAGACCCAGTACTTC
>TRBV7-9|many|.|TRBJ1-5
CASSLINQPQHF
TGTGCCAGCAGCTTAATAAATCAGCCCCAGCATTTT
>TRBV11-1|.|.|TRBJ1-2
CASSTDITSDYGYTF
TGTGCCAGCAGCACCGACATAACCTCTGACTATGGCTACACCTTC
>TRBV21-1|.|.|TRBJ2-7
CASSNKSDRDSYEQYF
TGTGCCAGCAGCAATAAGAGTGACAGGGATTCCTACGAGCAGTACTTC
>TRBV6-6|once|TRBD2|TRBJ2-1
CASSYSGLAGMYEQFF
TGTGCCAGCAGTTACTCGGGACTAGCGGGAATGTATGAGCAGTTCTTC
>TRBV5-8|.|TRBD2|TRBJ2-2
CASSSSSGSLTGELFF
TGTGCCAGCAGCTCATCTAGCGGGAGTCTGACCGGGGAGCTGTTTTTT
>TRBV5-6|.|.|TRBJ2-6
CASSLLIRFTSGANVLTF
TGTGCCAGCAGCTTGTTAATCCGGTTCACCTCTGGGGCCAACGTCCTGACTTTC
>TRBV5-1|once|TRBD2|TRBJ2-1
CASSLLGEGRSEQFF
TGCGCCAGCAGCTTGTTGGGGGAGGGTCGTAGTGAGCAGTTCTTC
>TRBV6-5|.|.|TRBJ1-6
CASAVYILGNSPLHF
TGTGCCAGCGCGGTTTATATCCTGGGGAATTCACCCCTCCACTTT
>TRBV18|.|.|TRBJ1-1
CASSGLNTEAFF
TGTGCCAGCTCCGGCCTGAACACTGAAGCTTTCTTT